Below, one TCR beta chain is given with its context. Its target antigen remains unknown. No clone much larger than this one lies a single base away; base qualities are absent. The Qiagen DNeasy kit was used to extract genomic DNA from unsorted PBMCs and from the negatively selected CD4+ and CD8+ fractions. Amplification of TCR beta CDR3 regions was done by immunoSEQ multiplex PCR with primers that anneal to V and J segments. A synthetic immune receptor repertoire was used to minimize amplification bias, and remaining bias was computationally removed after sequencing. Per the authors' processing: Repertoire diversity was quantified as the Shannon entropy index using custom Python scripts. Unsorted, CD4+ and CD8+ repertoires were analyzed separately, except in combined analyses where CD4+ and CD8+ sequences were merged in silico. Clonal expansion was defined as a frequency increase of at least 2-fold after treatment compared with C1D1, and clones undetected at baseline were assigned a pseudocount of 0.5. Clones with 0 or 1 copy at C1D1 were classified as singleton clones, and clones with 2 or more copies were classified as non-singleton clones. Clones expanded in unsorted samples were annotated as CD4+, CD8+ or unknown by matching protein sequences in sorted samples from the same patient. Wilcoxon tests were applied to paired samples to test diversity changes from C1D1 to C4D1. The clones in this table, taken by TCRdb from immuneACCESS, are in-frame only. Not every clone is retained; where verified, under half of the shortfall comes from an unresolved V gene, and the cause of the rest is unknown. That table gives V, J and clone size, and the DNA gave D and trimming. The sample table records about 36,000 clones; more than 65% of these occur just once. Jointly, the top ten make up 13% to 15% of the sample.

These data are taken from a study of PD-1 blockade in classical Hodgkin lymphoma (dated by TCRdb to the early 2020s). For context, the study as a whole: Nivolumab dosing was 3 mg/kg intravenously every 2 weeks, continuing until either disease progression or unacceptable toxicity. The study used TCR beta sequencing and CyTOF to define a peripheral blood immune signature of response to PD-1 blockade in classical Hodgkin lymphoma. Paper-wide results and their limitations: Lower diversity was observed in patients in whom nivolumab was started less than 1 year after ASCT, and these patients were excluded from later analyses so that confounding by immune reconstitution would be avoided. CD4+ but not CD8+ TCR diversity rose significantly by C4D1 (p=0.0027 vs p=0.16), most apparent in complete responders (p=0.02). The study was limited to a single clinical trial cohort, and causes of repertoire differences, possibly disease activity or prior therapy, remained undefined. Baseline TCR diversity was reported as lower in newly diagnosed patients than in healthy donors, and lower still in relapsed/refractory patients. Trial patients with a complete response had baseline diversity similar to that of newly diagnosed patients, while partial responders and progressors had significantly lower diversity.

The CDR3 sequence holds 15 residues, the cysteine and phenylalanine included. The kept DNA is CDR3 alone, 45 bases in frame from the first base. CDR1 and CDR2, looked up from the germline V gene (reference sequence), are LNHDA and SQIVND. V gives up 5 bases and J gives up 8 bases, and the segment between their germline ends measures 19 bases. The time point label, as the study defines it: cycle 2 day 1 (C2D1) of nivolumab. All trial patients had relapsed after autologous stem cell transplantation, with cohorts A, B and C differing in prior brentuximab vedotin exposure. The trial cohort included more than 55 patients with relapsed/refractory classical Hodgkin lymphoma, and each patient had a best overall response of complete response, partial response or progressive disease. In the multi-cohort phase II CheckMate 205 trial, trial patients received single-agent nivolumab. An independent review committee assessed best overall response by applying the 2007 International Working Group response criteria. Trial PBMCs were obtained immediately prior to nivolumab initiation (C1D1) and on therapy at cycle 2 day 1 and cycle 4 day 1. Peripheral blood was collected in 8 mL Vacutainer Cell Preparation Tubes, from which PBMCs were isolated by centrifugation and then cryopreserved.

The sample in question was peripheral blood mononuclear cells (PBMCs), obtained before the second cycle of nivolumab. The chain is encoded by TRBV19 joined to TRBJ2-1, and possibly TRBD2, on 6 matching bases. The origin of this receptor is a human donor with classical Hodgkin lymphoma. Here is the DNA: TGTGCCAGTAGTCCCTTGGAGGGGCTTCTGGATGAGCAGTTCTTC. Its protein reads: CASSPLEGLLDEQFF. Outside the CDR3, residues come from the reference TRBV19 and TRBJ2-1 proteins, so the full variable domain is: DGGITQSPKYLFRKEGQNVTLSCEQNLNHDAMYWYRQDPGQGLRLIYYSQIVNDFQKGDIAEGYSVSREKKESFPLTVTSAQKNPTAFYLCASSPLEGLLDEQFFGPGTRLTVL.